The subject of this entry is one TCR beta chain. Its antigen is currently unknown. This sample is part of a study of T cell responses to AZD1222 COVID-19 vaccine. Notes on the study in general: Just 5 to 7 people given AZD1222 tested seropositive at baseline. White British people made up most donors, females outnumbered males, and clonal diversity was possibly underestimated. Repertoires were collected only later (after the peak T cell response had occurred). Recipients of two AZD1222 doses showed rising Spike-specific TCR breadth and depth.

Profiled with immunoSEQ multiplex PCR; TCRdb holds only in-frame clones, not every one. The sample has around 99,000 clones, 75% to 90% seen once. Germline V gene lookup returns CDR1 SGHNT and CDR2 YYREEE (reference sequence). Trimming took 4 bases from V and 1 from J, leaving 11 bases between them. The CDR3 extends over 14 amino acids. Sequenced here: peripheral blood, sampled on day 0 of AZD1222 vaccination. The V and J genes are TRBV5-4 and TRBJ2-5, with D maybe TRBD2 (5 bases). The origin of this receptor is an adult in good health. The CDR3 sequence: CASSPGGFQETQYF. In DNA form, the CDR3 reads TGTGCCAGCAGCCCCGGCGGGTTCCAAGAGACCCAGTACTTC.